These T cell receptor beta chains were read from a single sample in a study of CD8 T cells in ankylosing spondylitis. A single record per CDR3 protein comes from TCRdb applying MiXCR to the 5' RACE reads. The table records fewer than 650,000 distinct CDR3 sequences, 10% to 15% of them present only once. Sequenced input: blood, either unsorted or a sorted T cell fraction (not recorded which). The origin of the receptors is a male donor with ankylosing spondylitis. The CDR3 runs from the conserved cysteine through the conserved F or W. D genes are given only for firm matches. For some rows the clone size is stated as once, few or many, or as a class when expanded; others skip it.

J gene,V gene,D gene,clone size,CDR3 DNA,CDR3 protein
TRBJ2-7,TRBV12-3/TRBV12-4,NA,once,TGTGCCAGCAAGCCGGGTCCCATCACGTACGAGCAGTACTTC,CASKPGPITYEQYF
TRBJ2-5,TRBV7-9,NA,few,TGTGCCAGCAGCTTTTACACACCGGGGGAGACCCAGTACTTC,CASSFYTPGETQYF
TRBJ2-7,TRBV20-1,NA,many,TGCAGTGCTAGTCGGCCAGGGGATAACTACGAGCAGTACTTC,CSASRPGDNYEQYF
TRBJ1-1,TRBV25-1,NA,NA,TGTGCCAGCAGTGATCCGGGCACTGAAGCTTTCTTT,CASSDPGTEAFF
TRBJ2-4,TRBV12-3/TRBV12-4,NA,few,TGTGCCAGCAGTTTCTTCTCGGGCATTCAGTACTTC,CASSFFSGIQYF
TRBJ1-2,TRBV5-6,NA,NA,TGTGCCAGCAGCGCGACAGGCTATGGCTACACCTTC,CASSATGYGYTF
TRBJ1-2,TRBV12-3/TRBV12-4,NA,NA,TGTGCCAGCAGTACAGGGAGGGCTGGCTACACCTTC,CASSTGRAGYTF
TRBJ2-6,TRBV19,TRBD1,few,TGTGCCAGTAGTATAGGAGGCATCTGGGGGACAGTCAACAACTCTGGGGCCAACGTCCTGACTTTC,CASSIGGIWGTVNNSGANVLTF
TRBJ1-5,TRBV7-9,NA,few,TGTGCCAGCAGCTTACGGGTCGGTCAGCCCCAGCATTTT,CASSLRVGQPQHF
TRBJ2-5,TRBV7-8,TRBD1,NA,TGTGCCAGCAGCCCACAGGGACAGGTCCAAGAGACCCAGTACTTC,CASSPQGQVQETQYF
TRBJ1-2,TRBV5-1,TRBD1,many,TGCGCCAGCAGCTTGGAACAGGGGCTTGCTAACTATGGCTACACCTTC,CASSLEQGLANYGYTF
TRBJ2-1,TRBV11-2,TRBD2,NA,TGTGCCAGCATCCCCGGGCCTCCCGGGACTAGCGGGAGCTCCTACAATGAGCAGTTCTTC,CASIPGPPGTSGSSYNEQFF
TRBJ2-7,TRBV20-1,NA,NA,TGCGGAGCTCTTTCGGGGCCCTACGAGCAGTACTTC,CGALSGPYEQYF
TRBJ1-1,TRBV7-9,TRBD1,NA,TGTGCCAGCAGCGCCCGACAGGGTGGGAGGGCTGAAGCTTTCTTT,CASSARQGGRAEAFF
TRBJ2-3,TRBV6-2/TRBV6-3,NA,few,TGTGCCAGCAGAGGGACTGTCAGGGCGCAGTATTTT,CASRGTVRAQYF
TRBJ2-7,TRBV5-1,NA,NA,TGCGCCAGCAGCTTGTTCAGCGGCCCAGGCTACGAGCAGTACTTC,CASSLFSGPGYEQYF
TRBJ1-1,TRBV5-1,TRBD1,few,TGCGCCAGCAGCGACGACAGGGCTCTAAACACTGAAGCTTTCTTT,CASSDDRALNTEAFF
TRBJ2-5,TRBV7-7,TRBD1,NA,TGTGCCAGCAGCTTAGTTGGAGACAGGGTGGAGACCCAGTACTTC,CASSLVGDRVETQYF
TRBJ2-3,TRBV7-8,NA,few,TGTGCCAGCAGCCTGACGCCCAGTCGGGATACGCAGTATTTT,CASSLTPSRDTQYF
TRBJ1-2,TRBV18,NA,few,TGTGCCAGCTCACCTTCGGAGGGTGCAAACTATGGCTACACCTTC,CASSPSEGANYGYTF
TRBJ2-5,TRBV12-3/TRBV12-4,NA,many,TGTGCCAGCAGTTTACAGACTAGCCAGTACTTC,CASSLQTSQYF
TRBJ2-3,TRBV4-2,TRBD2,many,TGTGCCAGCAGCCAGTATCGGACTAGCGGGGAGGATACGCAGTATTTT,CASSQYRTSGEDTQYF
TRBJ2-5,TRBV6-1,TRBD2,NA,TGTGCCAGCAGTGCCGGGTGGGGCGGGAGCGCTGAGACCCAGTACTTC,CASSAGWGGSAETQYF
TRBJ1-2,TRBV3-1,NA,many,TGTGCCAGCAGCCAAGGGAGTGGTGGCTACACCTTC,CASSQGSGGYTF
TRBJ2-3,TRBV30,TRBD2,NA,TGTGCCTGGAGGACTAGCGGCACAGATACGCAGTATTTT,CAWRTSGTDTQYF
TRBJ1-1,TRBV30,NA,few,TGTGCCTGGACCCTCAATCGGGACACTGAAGCTTTCTTT,CAWTLNRDTEAFF
TRBJ2-1,TRBV5-1,NA,many,TGCGCCAGCAGCAGCCCGGACAGACATTACAATGAGCAGTTCTTC,CASSSPDRHYNEQFF
TRBJ2-3,TRBV20-1,NA,few,TGCAGTGCCAGGGCGTGGACCCCGCCAGATACGCAGTATTTT,CSARAWTPPDTQYF
TRBJ2-3,TRBV29-1,NA,few,TGCAGCGTGACGGTCGCAGATACGCAGTATTTT,CSVTVADTQYF
TRBJ2-1,TRBV9,NA,NA,TGTGCCAGCAGCCCCTGGACCCAGCCAGATGAGCAGTTCTTC,CASSPWTQPDEQFF
TRBJ1-2,TRBV29-1,NA,NA,TGCAGCGTTGAACAGGACTATGGCTACACCTTC,CSVEQDYGYTF
TRBJ2-1,TRBV7-9,NA,NA,TGTGCCAGCAGATTAGTTGGCTCTTTTTACAATGAGCAGTTCTTC,CASRLVGSFYNEQFF
TRBJ2-4,TRBV7-8,NA,many,TGTGCCAGCAGCCCCCGGACAAACCTAGCCAAAAACATTCAGTACTTC,CASSPRTNLAKNIQYF
TRBJ2-1,TRBV18,TRBD1,few,TGTGCCAGCTCACCCTTACAGGGGCGCTACAATGAGCAGTTCTTC,CASSPLQGRYNEQFF
TRBJ2-1,TRBV7-9,NA,many,TGTGCCAGCAGCTTCGACAGTAATGAGCAGTTCTTC,CASSFDSNEQFF